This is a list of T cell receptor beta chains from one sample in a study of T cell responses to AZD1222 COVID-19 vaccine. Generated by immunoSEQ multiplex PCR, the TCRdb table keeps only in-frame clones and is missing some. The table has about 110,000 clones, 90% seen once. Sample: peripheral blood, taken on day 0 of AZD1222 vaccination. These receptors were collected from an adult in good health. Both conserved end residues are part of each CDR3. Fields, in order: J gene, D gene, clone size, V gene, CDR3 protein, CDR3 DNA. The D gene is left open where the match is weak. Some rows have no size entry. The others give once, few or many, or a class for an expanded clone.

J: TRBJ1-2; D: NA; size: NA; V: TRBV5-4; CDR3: CASRSGSNYGYTF; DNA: TGTGCCAGCCGATCGGGCAGCAACTATGGCTACACCTTC
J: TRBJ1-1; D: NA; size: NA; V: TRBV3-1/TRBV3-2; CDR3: CASSLASTMNTEAFF; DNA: TGTGCCAGCAGCCTGGCAAGCACTATGAACACTGAAGCTTTCTTT
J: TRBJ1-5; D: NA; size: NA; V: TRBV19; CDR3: CASSIRLGGQNQPQHF; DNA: TGTGCCAGTAGTATTCGGTTGGGAGGACAAAATCAGCCCCAGCATTTT
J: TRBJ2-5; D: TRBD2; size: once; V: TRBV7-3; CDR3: CASSLSGTSGRETQYF; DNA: TGTGCCAGCAGCTTGTCCGGGACTAGCGGGAGGGAGACCCAGTACTTC
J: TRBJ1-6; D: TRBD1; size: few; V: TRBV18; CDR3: CASSPASGTDNSPLHF; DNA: TGTGCCAGCTCACCAGCAAGCGGGACAGATAATTCACCCCTCCACTTT
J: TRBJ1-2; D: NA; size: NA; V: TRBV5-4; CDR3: CASSRTDNYGYTF; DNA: TGTGCCAGCAGCCGGACTGATAACTATGGCTACACCTTC
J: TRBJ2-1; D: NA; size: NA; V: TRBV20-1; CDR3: CSASRGEQFF; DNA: TGCAGTGCTAGCAGGGGTGAGCAGTTCTTC
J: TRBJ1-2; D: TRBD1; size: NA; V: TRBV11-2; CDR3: CASSSVGQGANGYTF; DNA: TGTGCCAGCAGCTCGGTCGGACAGGGGGCAAATGGCTACACCTTC
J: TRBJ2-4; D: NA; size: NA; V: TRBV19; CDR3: CASSIVESKNIQYF; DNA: TGTGCCAGTAGTATCGTGGAGTCCAAAAACATTCAGTACTTC
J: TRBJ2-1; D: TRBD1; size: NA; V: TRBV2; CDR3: CASSLRDRGSDEQFF; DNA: TGTGCCAGCAGTCTCCGGGACAGGGGAAGCGATGAGCAGTTCTTC
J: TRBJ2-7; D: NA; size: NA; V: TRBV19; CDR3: CASSMAQGETYEQYF; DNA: TGTGCCAGTAGTATGGCACAGGGAGAAACCTACGAGCAGTACTTC
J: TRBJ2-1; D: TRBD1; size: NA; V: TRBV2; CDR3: CASRDRGRSYNEQFF; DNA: TGTGCCAGCAGGGACAGGGGGAGGTCCTACAATGAGCAGTTCTTC
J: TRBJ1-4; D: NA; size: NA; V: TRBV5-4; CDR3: CASSLAESGEKLFF; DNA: TGTGCCAGCAGCTTGGCTGAGTCTGGTGAAAAACTGTTTTTT
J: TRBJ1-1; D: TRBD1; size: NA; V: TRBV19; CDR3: CASSIQGAFTEAFF; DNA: TGTGCCAGTAGTATACAGGGGGCCTTCACTGAAGCTTTCTTT
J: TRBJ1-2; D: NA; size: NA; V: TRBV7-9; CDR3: CASSPGATNYGYTF; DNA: TGTGCCAGCAGCCCCGGGGCGACTAACTATGGCTACACCTTC
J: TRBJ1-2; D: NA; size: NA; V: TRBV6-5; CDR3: CASSYSKAGGNYGYTF; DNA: TGTGCCAGCAGTTACTCGAAGGCAGGCGGGAACTATGGCTACACCTTC
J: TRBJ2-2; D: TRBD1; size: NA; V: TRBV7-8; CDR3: CASSSTQGAGGELFF; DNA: TGTGCCAGCAGCTCAACCCAGGGGGCAGGTGGGGAGCTGTTTTTT
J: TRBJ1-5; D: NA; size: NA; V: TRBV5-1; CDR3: CASSPDGDSNQPQHF; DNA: TGCGCCAGCAGCCCGGACGGCGATAGCAATCAGCCCCAGCATTTT
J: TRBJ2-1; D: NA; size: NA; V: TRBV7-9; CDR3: CASSLALRGYNEQFF; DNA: TGTGCCAGCAGCTTAGCGCTCAGGGGATACAATGAGCAGTTCTTC
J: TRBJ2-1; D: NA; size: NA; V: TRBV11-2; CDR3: CASSLGGQLWGNEQFF; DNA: TGTGCCAGCAGCTTAGGGGGACAACTATGGGGCAATGAGCAGTTCTTC
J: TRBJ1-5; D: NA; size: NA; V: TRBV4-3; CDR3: CASSQDAQGLSNQPQHF; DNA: TGCGCCAGCAGCCAAGATGCACAGGGCCTATCCAATCAGCCCCAGCATTTT
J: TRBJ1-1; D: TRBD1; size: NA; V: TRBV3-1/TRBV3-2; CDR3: CASSQEEGASFF; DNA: TGTGCCAGCAGCCAAGAGGAGGGGGCCTCTTTCTTT
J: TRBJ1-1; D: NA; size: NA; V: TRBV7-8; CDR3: CASSLVIFGTLNTEAFF; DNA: TGTGCCAGCAGCTTAGTCATATTTGGGACACTGAACACTGAAGCTTTCTTT
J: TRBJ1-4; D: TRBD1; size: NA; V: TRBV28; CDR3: CASTLSSPGQGNEKLFF; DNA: TGTGCCAGCACCTTATCGTCCCCGGGACAGGGTAATGAAAAACTGTTTTTT
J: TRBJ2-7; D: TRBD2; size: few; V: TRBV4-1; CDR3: CASSQDGPNSGRAYEQYF; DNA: TGCGCCAGCAGCCAAGATGGCCCCAACAGCGGGAGGGCGTACGAGCAGTACTTC